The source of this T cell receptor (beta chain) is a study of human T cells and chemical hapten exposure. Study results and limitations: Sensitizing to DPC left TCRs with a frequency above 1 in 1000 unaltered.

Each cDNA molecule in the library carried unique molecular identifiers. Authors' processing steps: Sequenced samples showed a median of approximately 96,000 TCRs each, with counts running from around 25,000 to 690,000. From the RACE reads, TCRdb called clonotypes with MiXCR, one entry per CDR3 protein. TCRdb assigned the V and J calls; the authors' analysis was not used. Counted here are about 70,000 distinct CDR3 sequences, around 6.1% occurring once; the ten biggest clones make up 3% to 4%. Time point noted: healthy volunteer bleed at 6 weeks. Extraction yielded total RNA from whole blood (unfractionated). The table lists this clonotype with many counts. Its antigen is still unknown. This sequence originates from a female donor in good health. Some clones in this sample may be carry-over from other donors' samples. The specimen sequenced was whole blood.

The CDR3 sequence: CSASLGGSYEQYF. Written as DNA, the CDR3 is TGCAGTGCTTCGTTGGGGGGATCCTACGAGCAGTACTTC. The gene calls are TRBV20-1 and TRBJ2-7; D may be TRBD2 (6 bases). Germline V lookup: CDR1 DFQATT, CDR2 SNEGSKA (reference sequence). V lost 5 bases to trimming and J lost 1 base, with 12 bases between them. This CDR3 is built from 13 residues.